This T cell receptor beta chain originates from a study of blood T cell repertoires in COVID-19. Study-wide context: From the United States, Italy and Spain came samples of acute and convalescent COVID-19. T cells, B-cell-depleted T cells, or PBMCs supplied cDNA or gDNA.

Authors' methods: Amplified reference gene primers provided the basis for estimating nucleated cell counts. Method: immunoSEQ multiplex PCR; TCRdb's copy keeps in-frame clones and lacks some. Clone size and V and J calls were adopted from that table, with D and trimming inferred from the DNA. The sample lists some 250,000 clones, roughly 80% occurring once. Sequenced: peripheral blood. This clonotype originated in a woman aged 80 or older with acute or convalescent COVID-19.

CDR3 nucleotide sequence: TGTGCCAGCAGCCAAGTGACAGGGAAGGCAGAAGCTTTCTTT. It is translated as CASSQVTGKAEAFF. The chain employs TRBV14 and TRBJ1-1; 7 bases are shared with TRBD1. From germline, CDR1 is SGHDN and CDR2 FVKESK. CDR3 length equals 14 residues. Unmatched junction bases numbered 7, after V lost 1 base and J lost 8 bases.